Below are 5 T cell receptor beta chains sequenced from a single sample in a study of blood T cell repertoires in COVID-19. Assay used: immunoSEQ multiplex PCR; TCRdb lists only in-frame clones, some missing. The sample consists of some 200,000 clones, about 92% of them appearing once. The source material was peripheral blood. The receptors were gathered from a young man with acute or convalescent COVID-19.

The chain links TRBV28 to TRBJ1-1, with D maybe TRBD1 (6 bases). CDR1 and CDR2 (germline): MDHEN, SYDVKM. V lost 3 bases, J lost 0 bases, and 11 bases lay in between. This CDR3 is 15 amino acids long. CDR3 bases: TGTGCCAGCAGTTTTGGGGGCGCGGTGAACACTGAAGCTTTCTTT. Encoded protein: CASSFGGAVNTEAFF.

The V and J genes are TRBV12-3 or TRBV12-4 and TRBJ2-5; possibly TRBD1 for D (5 bases). The V end lost 6 bases, the J end lost 3 bases, and 11 bases lay between the germline ends. The CDR3 spans 13 residues. The CDR3 DNA reads as TGTGCCAGCAGCACCCGACAGAAAGAGACCCAGTACTTC. Its protein product is CASSTRQKETQYF.

A note on this clone: The junction departs from germline at one end; a sequencing error may be responsible. The chain is built from TRBV10-2 and TRBJ2-1; D is unresolved. Germline V gene data show CDR1 as WSHSY and CDR2 as SAAADI. The CDR3 runs 12 residues. The CDR3 spells CASRSPYNEQFF. As DNA, the CDR3 is TGCGCCAGCCGGTCTCCCTATAATGAGCAGTTCTTC.

The chain combines TRBV24-1 with TRBJ2-6, with D maybe TRBD2 (5 bases). Trimming removed 3 bases from V and 1 base from J, with 18 bases in between. There are 19 residues in the CDR3. Germline V CDR1 and CDR2: KGHDR, SFDVKD. The CDR3 protein is CATSDQTSSPRSGANVLTF. The CDR3 nucleotides read TGTGCCACCAGTGATCAAACTAGTTCCCCACGATCTGGGGCCAACGTCCTGACTTTC.

The chain joins TRBV3-1 (or the pseudogene TRBV3-2) to TRBJ2-7, with TRBD2 as a possible D gene (6 bases). The CDR3 contains 16 residues. Trimming cost V 6 bases and J 6 bases, with 24 bases left between them. Germline V gene data show CDR1 as LGHDT and CDR2 as YNNKEL (reference sequence). The CDR3 DNA is TGTGCCAGCAGTTCACCTCTCCGGGACTTTACATCCGAGCAGTACTTC. Amino acid sequence: CASSSPLRDFTSEQYF.